These 20 T cell receptor beta chains came from one sample sequenced in a study of blood T cell repertoires in COVID-19. Using immunoSEQ multiplex PCR, the repertoire was profiled, and TCRdb retains in-frame clones only, with some absent. The repertoire holds some 130,000 clones, with approximately 70% as singletons. The sample consisted of peripheral blood. These receptors originate from a woman in her sixties or seventies with acute or convalescent COVID-19.

V usage is TRBV28 and J usage is TRBJ1-4; D perhaps matches TRBD1 (5 bases). Trimming shortened V by 5 bases and J by 8 bases, and 27 bases separated the two germline ends. This CDR3 comprises 18 residues. The germline V gene has CDR1 MDHEN and CDR2 SYDVKM. The CDR3 region is CASSTYWASGHLGEKLFF. The CDR3 nucleotides are TGTGCCAGCAGTACCTATTGGGCCTCAGGACACCTGGGGGAAAAACTGTTTTTT.

The CDR3 here is CASKGGNTEAFF. The CDR3, as DNA: TGTGCCAGCAAGGGAGGGAACACTGAAGCTTTCTTT. The chain has TRBV12-3 or TRBV12-4 and TRBJ1-1; D is unclear. V lost 7 bases, J lost 1 base, and 7 bases lay in between. The CDR3 length is 12 residues.

V usage is TRBV5-1 and J usage is TRBJ2-7; 8 nucleotides line up with TRBD2. The V segment lost 3 bases and the J segment 1 base; nucleotides outside the gene matches: 6. CDR3 length: 15 residues. In germline, CDR1 is SGHRS, CDR2 YFSETQ. The CDR3 DNA reads TGCGCCAGCAGCTCCCCTACTAGCGGATCCTACGAGCAGTACTTC. Its protein product is CASSSPTSGSYEQYF.

The V gene is TRBV6-5, the J gene TRBJ1-1; 11 positions match TRBD1. Germline lookup yields CDR1 MNHEY and CDR2 SVGAGI. Trimming cost V 2 bases and J 10 bases; bases outside gene matches: 9. The CDR3 spans 15 residues. This chain's CDR3 is CASSYPGTGGGLAFF. CDR3 DNA sequence: TGTGCCAGCAGTTACCCAGGGACAGGGGGAGGGTTAGCTTTCTTT.

This clone was found a few times. This rearrangement joins TRBV4-1 to TRBJ2-1; D is unclear. This CDR3 comprises 15 residues. V dropped 3 bases and J dropped 0 bases, with 9 bases sitting between them. The V gene's germline CDR1 is MGHRA and CDR2 YSYEKL. This chain's CDR3 is CASSQTRSSYNEQFF. The CDR3 nucleotides are TGCGCCAGCAGCCAGACGAGGAGCTCCTACAATGAGCAGTTCTTC.

This clone was recorded only once. The chain employs TRBV10-2 and TRBJ1-4; D remains unclear. The CDR3 spans 12 residues. Germline lookup yields CDR1 WSHSY and CDR2 SAAADI. V lost 8 bases to trimming and J lost 0 bases, with 4 bases between them. This chain's CDR3 is CASSATNEKLFF. CDR3 bases: TGCGCCAGCTCCGCAACTAATGAAAAACTGTTTTTT.

The gene calls are TRBV18 and TRBJ2-7, with 10 bases fitting TRBD1. Germline V lookup: CDR1 KGHSH, CDR2 LQKENI. The CDR3 has 15 residues. J gave up 0 bases and V 5 bases, and 4 bases lay outside the gene matches. This CDR3 reads CASSIGQGGSYEQYF. The CDR3 DNA follows: TGTGCCAGCTCAATCGGACAGGGGGGCTCCTACGAGCAGTACTTC.

The chain carries TRBV19 and TRBJ1-1; D unresolved. Germline CDR1 and CDR2: LNHDA and SQIVND (reference sequence). The CDR3 is 14 residues long. The V and J ends lost 1 base and 5 bases respectively, with 11 bases between them. The CDR3 is CASSIGQRTTEAFF. The CDR3 DNA follows: TGTGCCAGTAGTATAGGGCAAAGGACTACTGAAGCTTTCTTT.

This clone was counted at least ten times. The J gene is TRBJ1-1, the V gene TRBV5-1, with 7 nucleotides matching TRBD1. The CDR3 sequence is 16 residues long. Germline V CDR1 and CDR2: SGHRS, YFSETQ. J lost 4 bases, V lost 0 bases, and 9 bases had no gene match. The CDR3: CASSLDPSSGGTEAFF. CDR3 sequence (DNA): TGCGCCAGCAGCTTGGACCCCTCCTCAGGGGGCACTGAAGCTTTCTTT.

The chain joins TRBV9 to TRBJ2-2; 9 positions match TRBD2. This CDR3 has 19 residues. Germline-derived CDR1 and CDR2 are SGDLS and YYNGEE. With V trimmed by 4 bases and J by 0 bases, 13 bases remained unmatched. The CDR3 is CASSYNLLTSGSNTGELFF. The CDR3, as DNA: TGTGCCAGCAGCTACAACCTCCTGACTAGCGGATCGAACACCGGGGAGCTGTTTTTT.

The genes are TRBV30 and TRBJ1-2; D not certain. The CDR3 runs 12 residues. Per germline, CDR1 GTSNPN and CDR2 SVGIG (reference sequence). V was clipped by 4 bases and J by 4 bases, with 10 bases between them. The CDR3 here is CAWTGSSYGYTF. Written as DNA, the CDR3 is TGTGCCTGGACCGGGTCCAGCTATGGCTACACCTTC.

The rearrangement links TRBV27 to TRBJ2-3, with TRBD1 matching 8 bases. Germline CDR1 is MNHEY and CDR2 is SMNVEV (reference sequence). The CDR3 is made up of 16 amino acids. The V segment lost 3 bases and the J segment 6 bases; nucleotides outside the gene matches: 11. As DNA, the CDR3 is TGTGCCAGCAGTTTCGAAGTTCAGGGGGCCGGGGATACGCAGTATTTT. Translating gives CASSFEVQGAGDTQYF.

The chain joins TRBV10-3 to TRBJ1-2; 8 bases line up with TRBD1. Germline lookup yields CDR1 ENHRY and CDR2 SYGVKD. V dropped 11 bases and J dropped 7; count of bases not matched to a gene: 12. The CDR3 contains 13 residues. CDR3 DNA: TGTGCCTCGGAAGGGCAGGGGGCCGGTGGCTACACCTTC. Its translation: CASEGQGAGGYTF.

There are a few counts of this clone. The chain uses TRBV28 and TRBJ1-5; TRBD1 is a possible D gene (5 bases). Trimming cost V 6 bases and J 7 bases, with 16 bases left between them. CDR1 is MDHEN and CDR2 is SYDVKM in the germline V gene. The CDR3 consists of 14 residues. As DNA, the CDR3 is TGTGCCAGCAGAAGATCAGGGCTGGGCCAGCCCCAGCATTTT. Translated, it gives CASRRSGLGQPQHF.

The chain has TRBV7-8 and TRBJ1-1; 12 bases are shared with TRBD1. The CDR3 sequence is 15 residues long. V shed 0 bases and J 10 bases; nucleotides not matched to a gene: 6. CDR1 and CDR2 (germline): SGHVS, FQNEAQ. The CDR3 here is CASSLAPQGQGAAFF. As DNA, the CDR3 is TGTGCCAGCAGCTTAGCGCCACAGGGACAGGGGGCAGCTTTCTTT.

This clone was detected ten times or more. The V and J genes are TRBV3-1 (or the pseudogene TRBV3-2) and TRBJ2-7; no definite D call. The CDR3 extends over 13 amino acids. V gave up 5 bases and J gave up 0 bases, with 8 bases separating them. Per germline, CDR1 LGHDT and CDR2 YNNKEL (reference sequence). The CDR3 reads CASSSGLSYEQYF. The CDR3 region has the DNA TGTGCCAGCAGCTCGGGTCTCTCCTACGAGCAGTACTTC.

The gene calls are TRBV6-6 and TRBJ2-2; D perhaps matches TRBD2 (6 bases). Trimming left V 7 bases short and J 6 bases short, with 18 bases between. This CDR3 region has 15 residues. Germline CDR1 is MNHNY and CDR2 is SVGAGI (reference sequence). The DNA of the CDR3 is TGTGCCAGCACCAAAATTAGACTAGTGGCCGGGGAGCTGTTTTTT. Translating gives CASTKIRLVAGELFF.

V and J are TRBV6-5 and TRBJ1-2, with 7 positions matching TRBD1. The germline V gene encodes CDR1 MNHEY and CDR2 SVGAGI. The CDR3 totals 13 residues. V gave up 5 bases and J gave up 7 bases; unmatched junction bases: 7. CDR3 sequence (DNA): TGTGCCAGCAGTAGAGACAGGGTCCTTGGCTACACCTTC. Translating it yields CASSRDRVLGYTF.

The chain carries TRBV28 and TRBJ1-2; weak D call: TRBD1 (6 bases). CDR1 is MDHEN and CDR2 is SYDVKM in the germline V gene. The CDR3 runs to 14 residues. V lost 3 bases and J lost 4, with 12 bases in between. The CDR3 region is CASSFPGVGYGYTF. Written as DNA, the CDR3 is TGTGCCAGCAGTTTTCCAGGGGTAGGCTATGGCTACACCTTC.

The chain employs TRBV4-3 and TRBJ1-3, with TRBD1 as a possible D gene (5 bases). V lost 0 bases, J lost 8 bases, and 14 bases lay in between. This CDR3 has 15 amino acids. Germline CDR1 reads LGHNA; CDR2 reads YSLEER. CDR3 in amino acids: CASSQDKGTGDTIYF. The CDR3 region has the DNA TGCGCCAGCAGCCAAGATAAGGGAACAGGTGACACCATATATTTT.